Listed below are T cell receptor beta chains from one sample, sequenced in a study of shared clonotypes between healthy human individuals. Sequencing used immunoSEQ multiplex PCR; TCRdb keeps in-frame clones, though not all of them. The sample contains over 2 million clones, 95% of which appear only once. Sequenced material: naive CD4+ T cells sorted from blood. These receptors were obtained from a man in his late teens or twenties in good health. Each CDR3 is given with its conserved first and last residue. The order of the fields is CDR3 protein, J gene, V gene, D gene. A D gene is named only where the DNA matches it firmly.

CASSSAPTSRRETQYF | TRBJ2-5 | TRBV5-4 | -
CASSSTGVHEQYF | TRBJ2-7 | TRBV7-2 | TRBD1
CAISDREGNEQFF | TRBJ2-1 | TRBV10-3 | TRBD2
CASSELLAGGPFGTDTQYF | TRBJ2-3 | TRBV10-1 | TRBD2
CASSYSTFSDYNEQFF | TRBJ2-1 | TRBV6-6 | -
CASSFIPPGSGPLHF | TRBJ1-6 | TRBV7-9 | -
CASSERAGIGSIEQFF | TRBJ2-1 | TRBV2 | -
CAWKRRETEAFF | TRBJ1-1 | TRBV30 | -
CAISESTWGQEPQHF | TRBJ1-5 | TRBV10-3 | -
CASSEPMGVGNEKLFF | TRBJ1-4 | TRBV10-2 | -
CASSLDGRLGAGELFF | TRBJ2-2 | TRBV5-4 | -
CASSEPGRSVSTQYF | TRBJ2-5 | TRBV10-2 | -
CASSDSPLGGRGPQRGIYEQYF | TRBJ2-7 | TRBV6-4 | -
CAWTSGIHEQYF | TRBJ2-7 | TRBV30 | TRBD2
CASSMSQGAGQPQHF | TRBJ1-5 | TRBV19 | TRBD1
CASRGQGVTGELFF | TRBJ2-2 | TRBV2 | TRBD1
CASSLDPSSGNTIYF | TRBJ1-3 | TRBV5-4 | -
CASSFGTTEANVLTF | TRBJ2-6 | TRBV6-5 | -
CSGALGGKAYEQYF | TRBJ2-7 | TRBV29-1 | -
CASSVSETGVGEQYF | TRBJ2-7 | TRBV9 | TRBD1
CASSPKQGAWHNSPLHF | TRBJ1-6 | TRBV7-9 | TRBD1
CASSLELAGAYEQYF | TRBJ2-7 | TRBV7-2 | TRBD2
CASRGSTRGPLNGYTF | TRBJ1-2 | TRBV19 | -